What follows are 25 T cell receptor beta chains derived from one specimen sequenced in a study of Ad26.COV2.S vaccination and SARS-CoV-2 variants. As for treatment: some 19 received Ad26.COV2.S at low or high dose, single or two shots; about five received placebo; per-sample allocation not given. Sample collection was performed on day 63 after the first vaccine or placebo injection. The data were produced by immunoSEQ multiplex PCR, yet TCRdb's version contains in-frame clones alone and is incomplete. The sample consists of 410,000 or so clones, 80% to 95% of them appearing once. The sample here was peripheral blood, taken in a trial of Ad26.COV2.S vaccine versus placebo. These receptors were taken from a person aged 18 to 65 who received the Ad26.COV2.S COVID-19 vaccine or a placebo.

The V call is TRBV6-2 or TRBV6-3, the J call TRBJ2-7, with D perhaps matching TRBD2 (5 bases). CDR3 length: 13 amino acids. Trimming removed 3 bases from V and 3 bases from J, with 9 bases in between. Germline CDR1 is MNHEY and CDR2 is SVGEGT. The CDR3 region is CASSYEDYYEQYF. The CDR3 nucleotides are TGTGCCAGCAGTTATGAAGACTACTACGAGCAGTACTTC.

The genes are TRBV19 and TRBJ2-7; the match to TRBD2 covers 8 bases. This CDR3 region has 13 residues. Germline V lookup: CDR1 LNHDA, CDR2 SQIVND (reference sequence). The junction had 2 bases not matched to a gene; V was cut back by 5 bases and J by 2 bases. The CDR3 sequence is CASSAGRAYEQYF. For the CDR3, the DNA is TGTGCCAGTAGTGCCGGGAGGGCCTACGAGCAGTACTTC.

The J gene is TRBJ1-3, the V gene TRBV7-2; 7 bases match TRBD1. This CDR3 is 13 amino acids long. The trim removed 6 bases at V and 4 bases at J, leaving 3 bases unmatched. CDR1 and CDR2 from the germline V gene are SGHTA and FQGNSA. The CDR3 spells CASRTGKGNTIYF. The CDR3 nucleotides are TGTGCCAGCAGGACAGGGAAAGGAAACACCATATATTTT. Full variable domain (rest looked up from reference TRBV7-2 and TRBJ1-3): GAGVSQSPSNKVTEKGKDVELRCDPISGHTALYWYRQSLGQGLEFLIYFQGNSAPDKSGLPSDRFSAERTGGSVSTLTIQRTQQEDSAVYLCASRTGKGNTIYFGEGSWLTVV.

The chain recombines TRBV27 with TRBJ2-2; D might be TRBD1 or TRBD2, each matching 5 bases. The CDR3 extends over 13 amino acids. The V gene's germline CDR1 is MNHEY and CDR2 SMNVEV (reference sequence). V was shortened by 2 bases and J by 6 bases, with 7 bases between the two germline ends. CDR3 DNA sequence: TGTGCCAGCAGTTTACAGGGACCCGGGGAGCTGTTTTTT. Amino acid sequence: CASSLQGPGELFF.

The rearrangement uses TRBV5-1 and TRBJ2-3; 14 positions match TRBD2. The CDR3 sequence is 16 residues long. Trimming cost V 4 bases and J 3 bases; bases outside gene matches: 4. CDR1 is SGHRS and CDR2 is YFSETQ in the germline V gene. Here the CDR3 reads CASSGRTSGRTDTQYF. The CDR3 DNA is TGCGCCAGCAGCGGGCGGACTAGCGGGAGGACAGATACGCAGTATTTT.

V usage is TRBV5-1 and J usage is TRBJ1-1, with TRBD1 as a possible D gene (5 bases). The CDR3 has 16 amino acids. Trimming pared 5 bases from V and 3 bases from J, leaving 20 bases between. Germline V gives CDR1 SGHRS, CDR2 YFSETQ. The CDR3 region has the DNA TGCGCCAGCAGTTTTGACAGCTTCAATTGGGACACTGAAGCTTTCTTT. Its translation is CASSFDSFNWDTEAFF.

This chain connects TRBV18 to TRBJ2-1; TRBD1 is a possible D gene (6 bases). The CDR3 has 14 amino acids. Germline assignment: CDR1 KGHSH and CDR2 LQKENI. The ends were cut back, 2 bases at V and 10 bases at J, with 15 bases in the middle. The CDR3 is CASSPLDQTGEQFF. CDR3 coding DNA: TGTGCCAGCTCACCATTAGACCAAACAGGGGAGCAGTTCTTC. The whole variable domain, filled in from reference TRBV18 and TRBJ2-1, reads NAGVMQNPRHLVRRRGQEARLRCSPMKGHSHVYWYRQLPEEGLKFMVYLQKENIIDESGMPKERFSAEFPKEGPSILRIQQVVRGDSAAYFCASSPLDQTGEQFFGPGTRLTVL.

The rearrangement uses TRBV29-1 and TRBJ2-2; D possibly corresponds to TRBD1 (6 bases). The CDR3 extends over 15 amino acids. The V gene's germline CDR1 is SQVTM and CDR2 ANQGSEA. With 4 bases removed from V and 5 bases from J, the gap between germline ends came to 17 bases. The CDR3 spells CSVVDLRGGTGELFF. For the CDR3, the DNA is TGCAGCGTTGTTGACCTCAGGGGTGGAACCGGGGAGCTGTTTTTT.

This chain connects TRBV11-3 to TRBJ2-1; no definite D call. Germline CDR1 is SGHNT and CDR2 is YENEEA. V was pared by 4 bases and J by 9 bases, with 10 bases between. The CDR3 totals 12 residues. CDR3 nucleotides: TGTGCCAGCAGCTCCGGCTCGGGTGAGCAGTTCTTC. Protein sequence: CASSSGSGEQFF.

The chain joins TRBV30 to TRBJ1-4; D gene ambiguous. This CDR3 is 12 amino acids long. V was clipped by 0 bases and J by 9 bases, with 8 bases between them. The germline V gene encodes CDR1 GTSNPN and CDR2 SVGIG (reference sequence). The CDR3 region is CAWSVGGKKLFF. CDR3 in DNA: TGTGCCTGGAGTGTCGGCGGGAAAAAACTGTTTTTT.

This chain links TRBV2 with TRBJ2-7; tentatively, D is TRBD2 (6 bases). There are 15 residues in the CDR3. The germline V and J ends were trimmed by 6 bases and 1 base, with 16 bases remaining between them. CDR1 is SNHLY and CDR2 is FYNNEI in the germline V gene. The CDR3: CASRGSSGVSYEQYF. CDR3 DNA: TGTGCCAGCAGGGGGAGTAGCGGAGTTTCCTACGAGCAGTACTTC.

This sequence joins TRBV2 and TRBJ2-1; 10 bases align to TRBD2. This CDR3 comprises 15 residues. Trimming took 1 base from V and 4 from J; bases not matched to a gene: 1. CDR1 SNHLY and CDR2 FYNNEI come from the germline V gene. DNA for the CDR3: TGTGCCAGCAGTGAAGTTAGCGGGAGGTACAATGAGCAGTTCTTC. It is translated as CASSEVSGRYNEQFF.

The chain combines TRBV19 with TRBJ2-3, with D uncertain. The CDR3 totals 14 residues. The V end was cut by 8 bases, the J end by 8 bases, with 20 bases between. Germline V gene data show CDR1 as LNHDA and CDR2 as SQIVND (reference sequence). As DNA, the CDR3 is TGTGCCAGTGACCCGAAAAGTGGCTTGGGTACGCAGTATTTT. Its translation: CASDPKSGLGTQYF. The whole variable domain, filled in from reference TRBV19 and TRBJ2-3, reads DGGITQSPKYLFRKEGQNVTLSCEQNLNHDAMYWYRQDPGQGLRLIYYSQIVNDFQKGDIAEGYSVSREKKESFPLTVTSAQKNPTAFYLCASDPKSGLGTQYFGPGTRLTVL.

The chain's CDR3 is CASNHRTVAYEQYF. For the CDR3, the DNA is TGTGCCAGCAACCACCGGACCGTAGCCTACGAGCAGTACTTC. J is TRBJ2-7 and V is TRBV28; D is unclear. Per germline, CDR1 MDHEN and CDR2 SYDVKM. Trimming removed 7 bases from V and 2 bases from J, with 15 bases in between. The CDR3 sequence is 14 residues long.

The J gene is TRBJ2-5, the V gene TRBV19; tentatively, D is TRBD2 (5 bases). The CDR3 length is 14 residues. The germline V gene has CDR1 LNHDA and CDR2 SQIVND (reference sequence). Trimming stripped 3 bases from V and 2 bases from J, with 10 bases between. CDR3 nucleotides: TGTGCCAGTAGTATTATGAGCGGACAAGAGACCCAGTACTTC. Protein product: CASSIMSGQETQYF.

The J gene is TRBJ1-4, the V gene TRBV27; TRBD1 might be the D (6 bases). The V end lost 3 bases, the J end lost 5 bases, and 13 bases lay between the germline ends. The CDR3 has 15 amino acids. The germline V gene encodes CDR1 MNHEY and CDR2 SMNVEV (reference sequence). CDR3 coding DNA: TGTGCCAGCAGTTTTTGGGGAGGGGGAAATGAAAAACTGTTTTTT. The encoded protein is CASSFWGGGNEKLFF. Filled out from reference TRBV27 and TRBJ1-4, the complete variable domain reads EAQVTQNPRYLITVTGKKLTVTCSQNMNHEYMSWYRQDPGLGLRQIYYSMNVEVTDKGDVPEGYKVSRKEKRNFPLILESPSPNQTSLYFCASSFWGGGNEKLFFGSGTQLSVL.

DNA of the CDR3: TGTGCCATGGGGGGGACAGATCCGTCTGGGGAGCTGTTTTTT. Amino acid sequence: CAMGGTDPSGELFF. The rearrangement joins TRBV2 to TRBJ2-2; D is perhaps TRBD1 or TRBD2 (7 bases each). CDR3 length: 14 amino acids. From germline, CDR1 is SNHLY and CDR2 FYNNEI. V dropped 10 bases and J dropped 8 bases, with 20 bases sitting between them.

This clone was detected once. The V and J genes are TRBV5-6 and TRBJ2-3, with D uncertain. Germline CDR1 reads SGHDT; CDR2 reads YYEEEE. This CDR3 is 12 amino acids long. Trimming took off 3 bases at V and 6 bases at J, with 8 bases between the two ends. CDR3: CASSSATDTQYF. CDR3 DNA: TGTGCCAGCAGCTCCGCCACGGATACGCAGTATTTT.

The chain employs TRBV11-3 and TRBJ2-3; D perhaps matches TRBD2 (7 bases). This CDR3 is 20 amino acids long. The V gene's germline CDR1 is SGHNT and CDR2 YENEEA. Between the trimmed V and J ends, which lost 5 bases and 1 base, there was a span of 28 bases. The CDR3: CASSPGAGATNFHRTDTQYF. In DNA, the CDR3 is TGTGCCAGCAGCCCAGGGGCGGGAGCTACCAATTTTCACCGCACAGATACGCAGTATTTT.

The chain couples TRBV7-3 to TRBJ2-3, with 10 bases aligning to TRBD2. CDR1 SGHTA and CDR2 FQGTGA come from the germline V gene. The V segment lost 3 bases and the J segment 0 bases; nucleotides outside the gene matches: 9. The CDR3 is 18 amino acids. CDR3 protein: CASSLGGLAGASTDTQYF. CDR3 sequence (DNA): TGTGCCAGCAGCTTGGGAGGGCTAGCGGGGGCTAGCACAGATACGCAGTATTTT.

Here the CDR3 reads CASSYSGYPDTQYF. In DNA form, the CDR3 reads TGTGCCAGCAGCTATAGTGGGTATCCAGATACGCAGTATTTT. The V gene is TRBV7-3, the J gene TRBJ2-3, with D uncertain. Germline CDR1 and CDR2: SGHTA and FQGTGA. Trimming stripped 4 bases from V and 4 bases from J, with 12 bases between. CDR3 length: 14 residues.

The rearrangement joins TRBV7-9 to TRBJ1-3; D is undetermined. The V and J ends lost 4 bases and 0 bases respectively, with 13 bases between them. Germline assignment: CDR1 SEHNR and CDR2 FQNEAQ (reference sequence). The CDR3 length is 16 residues. DNA of the CDR3: TGTGCCAGCAGCTCCTCCCGGGTCCTCTCTGGAAACACCATATATTTT. Protein sequence: CASSSSRVLSGNTIYF.

The chain couples TRBV30 to TRBJ1-6; 8 bases are a match to TRBD1. In germline, CDR1 is GTSNPN, CDR2 SVGIG (reference sequence). CDR3 length equals 16 residues. J gave up 4 bases and V 4 bases, and 9 bases lay outside the gene matches. The CDR3 region has the DNA TGTGCCTGGAATCCGCGGACAGGGCAATATAATTCACCCCTCCACTTT. It specifies CAWNPRTGQYNSPLHF.

In DNA, the CDR3 is TGTGCCAGCAGTCGAAACCCCTACAATGAGCAGTTCTTC. It yields the protein CASSRNPYNEQFF. The chain has TRBV6-2 or TRBV6-3 and TRBJ2-1; D remains ambiguous. Trimming pared 5 bases from V and 2 bases from J, leaving 7 bases between. Germline V lookup: CDR1 MNHEY, CDR2 SVGEGT. The CDR3 spans 13 residues.

The J gene is TRBJ2-7, the V gene TRBV28; D not certain. Per the germline V gene, CDR1 is MDHEN and CDR2 is SYDVKM. The CDR3 is 11 residues long. Trimming removed 1 base at V and 3 bases at J, with 1 base between. The CDR3 reads CASSLFYEQYF. CDR3 DNA sequence: TGTGCCAGCAGTTTATTCTACGAGCAGTACTTC.